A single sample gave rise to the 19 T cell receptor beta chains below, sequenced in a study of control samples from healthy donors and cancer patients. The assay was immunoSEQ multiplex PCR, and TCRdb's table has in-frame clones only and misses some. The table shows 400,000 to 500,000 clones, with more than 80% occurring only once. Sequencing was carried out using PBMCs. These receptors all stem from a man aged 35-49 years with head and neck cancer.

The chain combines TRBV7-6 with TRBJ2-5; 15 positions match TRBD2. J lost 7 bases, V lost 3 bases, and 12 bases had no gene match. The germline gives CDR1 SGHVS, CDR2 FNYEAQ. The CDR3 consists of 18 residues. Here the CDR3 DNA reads TGTGCCAGCAGCTTGGAGGGACTAGCGGGGGGCCCTCTTGCGACCCAGTACTTC. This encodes CASSLEGLAGGPLATQYF.

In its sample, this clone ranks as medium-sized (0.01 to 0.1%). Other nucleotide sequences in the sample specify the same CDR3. Here the CDR3 reads CASSYPDEAFF. The CDR3, as DNA: TGTGCCAGCAGTTACCCGGACGAAGCTTTCTTT. The rearrangement joins TRBV6-2 or TRBV6-3 to TRBJ1-1; no firm D call. This CDR3 comprises 11 residues. Trimming took off 2 bases at V and 8 bases at J, with 6 bases between the two ends. Germline V gene lookup returns CDR1 MNHEY and CDR2 SVGEGT.

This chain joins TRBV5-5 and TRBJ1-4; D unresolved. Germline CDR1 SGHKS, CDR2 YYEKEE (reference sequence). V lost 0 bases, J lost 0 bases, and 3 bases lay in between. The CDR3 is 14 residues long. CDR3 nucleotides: TGTGCCAGCAGCTTGGCTGCAACTAATGAAAAACTGTTTTTT. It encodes CASSLAATNEKLFF.

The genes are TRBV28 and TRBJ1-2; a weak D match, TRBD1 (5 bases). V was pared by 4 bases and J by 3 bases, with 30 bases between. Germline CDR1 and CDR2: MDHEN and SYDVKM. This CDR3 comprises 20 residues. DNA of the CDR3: TGTGCCAGCAGTTCGACCCCCATTTTTTCGACAGATACCGTTTACTATGGCTACACCTTC. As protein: CASSSTPIFSTDTVYYGYTF.

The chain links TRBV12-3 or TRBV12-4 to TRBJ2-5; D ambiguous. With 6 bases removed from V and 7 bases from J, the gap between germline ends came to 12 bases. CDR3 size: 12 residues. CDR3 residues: CASRHRERTQYF. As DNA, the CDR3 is TGTGCCAGCAGACACAGAGAGCGGACCCAGTACTTC.

This chain's CDR3 is CASSQDTVREVYPQETQYF. In DNA form, the CDR3 reads TGTGCCAGCAGCCAAGATACAGTGCGGGAGGTATACCCCCAAGAGACCCAGTACTTC. The chain uses TRBV14 and TRBJ2-5; 8 bases match TRBD2. This CDR3 is 19 amino acids long. Germline CDR1 reads SGHDN; CDR2 reads FVKESK. V lost 0 bases, J lost 1 base, and 13 bases stayed unmatched.

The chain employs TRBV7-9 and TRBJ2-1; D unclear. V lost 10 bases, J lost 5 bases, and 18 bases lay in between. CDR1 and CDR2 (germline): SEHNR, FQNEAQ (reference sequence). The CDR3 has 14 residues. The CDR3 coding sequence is TGTGCCACCCAGGAAGGGTCCTCTAACAATGAGCAGTTCTTC. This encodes CATQEGSSNNEQFF.

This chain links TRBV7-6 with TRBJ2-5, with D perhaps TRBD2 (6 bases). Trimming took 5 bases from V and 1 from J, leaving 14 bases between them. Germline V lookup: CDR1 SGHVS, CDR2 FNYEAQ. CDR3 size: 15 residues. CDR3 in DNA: TGTGCCAGCAGCCCCTCGGCGGGGCCCCAAGAGACCCAGTACTTC. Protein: CASSPSAGPQETQYF.

The CDR3: CASRMTGGQGNEQFF. The CDR3, as DNA: TGTGCCAGCAGAATGACGGGGGGGCAAGGCAATGAGCAGTTCTTC. The chain is built from TRBV6-4 and TRBJ2-1, with 8 nucleotides matching TRBD2. Germline CDR1 reads MRHNA; CDR2 reads SNTAGT. The V gene end was trimmed by 6 bases and the J gene end by 6 bases; junction bases not matched to a gene: 10. This CDR3 has 15 residues.

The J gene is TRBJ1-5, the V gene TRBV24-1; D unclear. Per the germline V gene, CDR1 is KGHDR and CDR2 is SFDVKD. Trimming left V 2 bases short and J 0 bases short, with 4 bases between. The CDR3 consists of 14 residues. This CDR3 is CATSDSRSNQPQHF. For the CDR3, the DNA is TGTGCCACCAGTGATTCCCGTAGCAATCAGCCCCAGCATTTT.

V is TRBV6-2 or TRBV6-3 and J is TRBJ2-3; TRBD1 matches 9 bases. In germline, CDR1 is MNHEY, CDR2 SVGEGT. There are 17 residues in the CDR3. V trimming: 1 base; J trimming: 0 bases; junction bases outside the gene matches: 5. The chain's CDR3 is CASSYYWDRVSTDTQYF. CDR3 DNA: TGTGCCAGCAGTTACTATTGGGACAGGGTGAGCACAGATACGCAGTATTTT.

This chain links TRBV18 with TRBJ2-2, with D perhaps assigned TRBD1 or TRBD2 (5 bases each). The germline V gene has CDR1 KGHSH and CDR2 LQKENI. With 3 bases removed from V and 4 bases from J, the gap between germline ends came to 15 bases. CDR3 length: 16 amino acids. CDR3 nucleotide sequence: TGTGCCAGCTCACCGCTCCCCGGGACGCCCACCGGGGAGCTGTTTTTT. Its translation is CASSPLPGTPTGELFF.

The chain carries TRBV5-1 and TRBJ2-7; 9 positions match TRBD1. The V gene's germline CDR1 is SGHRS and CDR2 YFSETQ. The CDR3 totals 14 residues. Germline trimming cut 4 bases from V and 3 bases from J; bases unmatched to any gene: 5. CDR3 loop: CASSPGTGHYEQYF. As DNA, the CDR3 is TGCGCCAGCAGCCCCGGGACAGGGCACTACGAGCAGTACTTC.

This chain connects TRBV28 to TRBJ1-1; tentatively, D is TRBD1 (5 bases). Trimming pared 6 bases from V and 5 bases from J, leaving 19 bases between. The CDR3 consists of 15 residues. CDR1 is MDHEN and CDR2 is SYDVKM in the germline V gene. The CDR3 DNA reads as TGTGCCAGCAGCGTCGGGGGAGGGCGAGGGACTGAAGCTTTCTTT. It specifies CASSVGGGRGTEAFF.

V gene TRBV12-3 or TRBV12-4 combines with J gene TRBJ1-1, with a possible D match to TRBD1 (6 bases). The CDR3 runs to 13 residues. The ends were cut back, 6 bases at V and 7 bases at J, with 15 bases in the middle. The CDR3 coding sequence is TGTGCCAGCAGCGCGATGGGGGGCGGTGAAGCTTTCTTT. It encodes CASSAMGGGEAFF.

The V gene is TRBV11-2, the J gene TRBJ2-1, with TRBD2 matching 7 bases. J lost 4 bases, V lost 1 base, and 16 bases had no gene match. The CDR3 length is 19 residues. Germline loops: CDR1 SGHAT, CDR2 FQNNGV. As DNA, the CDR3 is TGTGCCAGCAGCTTAGGGGCGTGGGGGACTCGCGGGGGATACAATGAGCAGTTCTTC. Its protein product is CASSLGAWGTRGGYNEQFF.

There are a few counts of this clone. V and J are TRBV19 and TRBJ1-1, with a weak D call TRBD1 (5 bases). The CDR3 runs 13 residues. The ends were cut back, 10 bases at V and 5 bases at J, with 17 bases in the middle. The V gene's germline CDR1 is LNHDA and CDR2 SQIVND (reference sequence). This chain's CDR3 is CATQGGMGTEAFF. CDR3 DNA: TGTGCCACGCAGGGCGGAATGGGGACTGAAGCTTTCTTT. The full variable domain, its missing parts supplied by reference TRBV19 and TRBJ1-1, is DGGITQSPKYLFRKEGQNVTLSCEQNLNHDAMYWYRQDPGQGLRLIYYSQIVNDFQKGDIAEGYSVSREKKESFPLTVTSAQKNPTAFYLCATQGGMGTEAFFGQGTRLTVV.

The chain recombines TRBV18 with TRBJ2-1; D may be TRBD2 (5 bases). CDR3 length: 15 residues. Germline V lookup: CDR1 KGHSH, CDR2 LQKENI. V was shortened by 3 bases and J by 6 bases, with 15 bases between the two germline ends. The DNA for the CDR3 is TGTGCCAGCTCACCCCTAACCGGACTGGGCAATGAGCAGTTCTTC. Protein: CASSPLTGLGNEQFF.

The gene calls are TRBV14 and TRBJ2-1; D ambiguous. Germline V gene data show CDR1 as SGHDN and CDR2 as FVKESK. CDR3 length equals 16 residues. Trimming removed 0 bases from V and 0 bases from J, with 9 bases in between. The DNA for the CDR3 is TGTGCCAGCAGCCAAGATCAGTGGGCCTCCTACAATGAGCAGTTCTTC. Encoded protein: CASSQDQWASYNEQFF.